One sample yielded the 23 T cell receptor beta chains listed below, sequenced in a study of cytomegalovirus exposure and HLA in healthy donors. PCR was performed using 60 Vbeta and 13 Jbeta primers. Produced via immunoSEQ multiplex PCR; TCRdb's table is partial and in-frame only. In the table there are fewer than 150,000 clones, about 74% of which are singletons. Sequencing input: PBMCs. Receptors were obtained from a woman between 50 and 59 years old in good health and CMV-seronegative.

The chain couples TRBV7-3 to TRBJ2-3; maybe TRBD2 (6 bases). The CDR3 extends over 13 amino acids. With 2 bases removed from V and 6 bases from J, the gap between germline ends came to 9 bases. Germline V gives CDR1 SGHTA, CDR2 FQGTGA. CDR3 nucleotide sequence: TGTGCCAGCAGCTTACGGGGGTTGGATACGCAGTATTTT. Translation: CASSLRGLDTQYF.

The V and J genes are TRBV29-1 and TRBJ2-1, with D perhaps TRBD1 (5 bases). CDR3 size: 14 residues. The V gene's germline CDR1 is SQVTM and CDR2 ANQGSEA. V shed 8 bases and J shed 6 bases, with 20 bases lying between them. CDR3 DNA sequence: TGCAGCCTGGGGTGGGGCCGGCAGGGCAATGAGCAGTTCTTC. This codes for CSLGWGRQGNEQFF.

V gene TRBV28 combines with J gene TRBJ1-2, with 8 bases that match TRBD1. Germline CDR1 is MDHEN and CDR2 is SYDVKM. This CDR3 has 15 amino acids. After removal of 5 bases from V and 7 bases from J, the junction contained 12 bases not matched to a gene. The CDR3 nucleotides read TGTGCCAGCAGTCCACCACGGGAGGACAGGGCTGGCTACACCTTC. Its translation is CASSPPREDRAGYTF.

The rearrangement joins TRBV27 to TRBJ2-2, with 10 positions matching TRBD2. The V gene end was trimmed by 1 base and the J gene end by 4 bases; junction bases not matched to a gene: 3. This CDR3 has 16 amino acids. Germline CDR1 and CDR2: MNHEY and SMNVEV (reference sequence). CDR3 protein: CASSLYLAGATGELFF. CDR3 bases: TGTGCCAGCAGTTTATATCTAGCGGGGGCCACCGGGGAGCTGTTTTTT.

This clone was counted only a few times. This chain connects TRBV29-1 to TRBJ2-5; 7 bases fit TRBD2. This CDR3 region has 14 residues. Trimming removed 6 bases from V and 5 bases from J; junction bases left unmatched: 12. CDR1 is SQVTM and CDR2 is ANQGSEA in the germline V gene. The CDR3 DNA reads TGCAGCGTGGCCCCGGCCGGGCGGGGGGAGACCCAGTACTTC. It yields the protein CSVAPAGRGETQYF.

In this sample, this clone turned up once. This chain uses TRBV29-1 with TRBJ1-2; possibly TRBD1 for D (6 bases). Trimming took off 5 bases at V and 4 bases at J, with 11 bases between the two ends. The CDR3 has 12 amino acids. Germline CDR1 reads SQVTM; CDR2 reads ANQGSEA. The DNA of the CDR3 is TGCAGCGTTCAAACAGGGCCCTATGGCTACACCTTC. Translation gives CSVQTGPYGYTF.

The sample holds one count of this clone. This rearrangement joins TRBV2 to TRBJ2-5, with 11 bases identical to TRBD2. V lost 1 base and J lost 11; bases outside the gene matches: 6. Germline CDR1 is SNHLY and CDR2 is FYNNEI. There are 14 residues in the CDR3. DNA of the CDR3: TGTGCCAGCAGTGAAGAACTAGCGGGGGTTACTCAGTACTTC. Translated, it gives CASSEELAGVTQYF.

The CDR3 is CASSRMPLLREQYF. CDR3 DNA sequence: TGTGCCAGCAGCCGAATGCCTCTACTTCGCGAGCAGTACTTC. The J gene is TRBJ2-7, the V gene TRBV11-2, with D unclear. CDR1 and CDR2 (germline): SGHAT, FQNNGV. The CDR3 is 14 amino acids. V was trimmed by 5 bases and J by 6 bases, leaving 17 bases between them.

This chain uses TRBV2 with TRBJ1-2, with D hard to call. Deletions cut 1 base from V and 7 bases from J, with 13 bases between. Germline V gene lookup returns CDR1 SNHLY and CDR2 FYNNEI. The CDR3 is 14 amino acids. The CDR3 loop reads CASSEVRELSGYTF. CDR3 in DNA: TGTGCCAGCAGTGAAGTTAGAGAGCTATCTGGCTACACCTTC. Using reference TRBV2 and TRBJ1-2 for the parts outside the CDR3, the full variable domain is EPEVTQTPSHQVTQMGQEVILRCVPISNHLYFYWYRQILGQKVEFLVSFYNNEISEKSEIFDDQFSVERPDGSNFTLKIRSTKLEDSAMYFCASSEVRELSGYTFGSGTRLTVV.

The chain joins TRBV19 to TRBJ1-2; D is possibly TRBD1 (6 bases). V gave up 3 bases and J gave up 5 bases, with 22 bases separating them. The CDR3 contains 17 residues. Germline loops: CDR1 LNHDA, CDR2 SQIVND (reference sequence). The CDR3: CASSIFSDTGSKYGYTF. As DNA, the CDR3 is TGTGCCAGTAGTATTTTTTCCGACACAGGGTCGAAATATGGCTACACCTTC.

The genes are TRBV9 and TRBJ1-2; no definite D call. In germline, CDR1 is SGDLS, CDR2 YYNGEE. The ends were cut back, 0 bases at V and 4 bases at J, with 7 bases in the middle. The CDR3 loop spans 13 amino acids. The CDR3 protein is CASSVGGGYGYTF. CDR3 nucleotides: TGTGCCAGCAGCGTAGGCGGAGGCTATGGCTACACCTTC.

J is TRBJ2-1 and V is TRBV9; 8 nucleotides agree with TRBD2. Germline CDR1 SGDLS, CDR2 YYNGEE. Trimming cost V 0 bases and J 5 bases; bases outside gene matches: 4. The CDR3 is made up of 15 amino acids. The CDR3: CASSVDSGVNNEQFF. The CDR3 DNA is TGTGCCAGCAGCGTAGATAGCGGGGTGAACAATGAGCAGTTCTTC.

Only one count was recorded for this clone. The rearrangement uses TRBV5-1 and TRBJ2-3; D perhaps matches TRBD1 (6 bases). The V and J ends lost 1 base and 1 base respectively, with 10 bases between them. This CDR3 contains 15 residues. Looked up from germline, CDR1 is SGHRS and CDR2 is YFSETQ. The CDR3 loop is CASSLLAGGTDTQYF. The DNA for the CDR3 is TGCGCCAGCAGCTTGTTGGCAGGGGGCACAGATACGCAGTATTTT.

The V gene is TRBV28, the J gene TRBJ1-1; a possible D gene is TRBD1 (5 bases). CDR3 size: 12 residues. Deletions cut 3 bases from V and 6 bases from J, with 8 bases between. Germline loops: CDR1 MDHEN, CDR2 SYDVKM. The CDR3 reads CASSLGGPEAFF. CDR3 DNA sequence: TGTGCCAGCAGTTTGGGGGGTCCTGAAGCTTTCTTT.

This rearrangement joins TRBV7-8 to TRBJ1-1, with D hard to call. CDR3 size: 14 residues. Deletions cut 5 bases from V and 0 bases from J, with 10 bases between. From germline, CDR1 is SGHVS and CDR2 FQNEAQ. The CDR3, as DNA: TGTGCCAGCAGCCTTATGGAGTTGAACACTGAAGCTTTCTTT. This gives the protein CASSLMELNTEAFF.

This clone has more than one count but fewer than ten. This chain uses TRBV7-2 with TRBJ2-7; 7 bases line up with TRBD1. J was trimmed by 0 bases and V by 5 bases; bases with no gene match: 13. The CDR3 runs 17 residues. Per the germline V gene, CDR1 is SGHTA and CDR2 is FQGNSA. CDR3 nucleotide sequence: TGTGCCAGCAGCCGTACCGGGACAGAAAAGACCTCCTACGAGCAGTACTTC. This sequence encodes CASSRTGTEKTSYEQYF.

This sequence joins TRBV6-5 and TRBJ2-7, with 7 bases lining up with TRBD1. The CDR3 contains 14 residues. V trimming: 7 bases; J trimming: 4 bases; junction bases outside the gene matches: 10. Germline V lookup: CDR1 MNHEY, CDR2 SVGAGI. The CDR3 coding sequence is TGTGCCAGCAACCATGAGGGGGCGTCATACGAGCAGTACTTC. This sequence encodes CASNHEGASYEQYF.

The chain employs TRBV7-2 and TRBJ1-1, with 10 bases identical to TRBD1. The ends lost 5 bases at V and 4 bases at J; junction bases unmatched: 7. The CDR3 spans 15 residues. In germline, CDR1 is SGHTA, CDR2 FQGNSA. The CDR3 here is CASSRVTGGPTEAFF. The CDR3 DNA reads TGTGCCAGCAGCCGAGTGACAGGGGGCCCCACTGAAGCTTTCTTT.

V is TRBV30 and J is TRBJ2-1; 12 bases align to TRBD2. J gave up 12 bases and V 1 base, and 13 bases lay outside the gene matches. The germline CDR1 and CDR2 sequences are GTSNPN and SVGIG (reference sequence). The CDR3 totals 16 residues. This CDR3 reads CAWSGRGLAGTVWQFF. The CDR3 bases are TGTGCCTGGAGTGGACGCGGACTAGCGGGGACCGTATGGCAGTTCTTC.

J is TRBJ1-3 and V is TRBV7-9, with D maybe TRBD1 (6 bases). The V end was cut by 2 bases, the J end by 1 base, with 6 bases between. This CDR3 has 14 amino acids. The germline CDR1 and CDR2 sequences are SEHNR and FQNEAQ (reference sequence). CDR3 in amino acids: CASSLTGSGNTIYF. The CDR3 coding sequence is TGTGCCAGCAGCTTAACAGGGTCTGGAAACACCATATATTTT.

This clone was found a few times. This sequence joins TRBV10-3 and TRBJ1-6, with D uncertain. The CDR3 is made up of 12 amino acids. With 2 bases removed from V and 10 bases from J, the gap between germline ends came to 6 bases. Germline-derived CDR1 and CDR2 are ENHRY and SYGVKD. CDR3 protein: CAISEGESPLHF. The CDR3 region has the DNA TGTGCCATCAGTGAGGGTGAGTCACCCCTCCACTTT.

The genes are TRBV11-2 and TRBJ2-2; D is unresolved. V lost 3 bases, J lost 3 bases, and 8 bases lay in between. CDR3 length: 14 amino acids. Germline V gene sequence: CDR1 SGHAT, CDR2 FQNNGV. CDR3 DNA: TGTGCCAGCAGCTTTAGTTTTGACACCGGGGAGCTGTTTTTT. Translation gives CASSFSFDTGELFF.

The rearrangement links TRBV2 to TRBJ2-1; 7 bases map to TRBD1. The germline V gene encodes CDR1 SNHLY and CDR2 FYNNEI. CDR3 length: 13 residues. V shed 7 bases, J shed 5 bases, and the junction held 5 bases outside the gene matches. The CDR3 nucleotides read TGTGCCAGCACCAGGGACAGAGACAATGAGCAGTTCTTC. This codes for CASTRDRDNEQFF. Full variable domain (outside the CDR3, taken from reference TRBV2 and TRBJ2-1): EPEVTQTPSHQVTQMGQEVILRCVPISNHLYFYWYRQILGQKVEFLVSFYNNEISEKSEIFDDQFSVERPDGSNFTLKIRSTKLEDSAMYFCASTRDRDNEQFFGPGTRLTVL.